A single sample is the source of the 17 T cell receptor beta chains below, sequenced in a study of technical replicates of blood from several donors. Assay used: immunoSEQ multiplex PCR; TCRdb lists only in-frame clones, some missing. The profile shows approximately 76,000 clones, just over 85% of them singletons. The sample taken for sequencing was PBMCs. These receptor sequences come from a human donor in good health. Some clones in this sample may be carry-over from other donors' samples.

DNA for the CDR3: TGTGCCAGCAGCTTAGGCCTAGCGGGGGCCGATACGCAGTATTTT. Encoded protein: CASSLGLAGADTQYF. The chain is built from TRBV5-6 and TRBJ2-3, with 10 bases lining up with TRBD2. Germline values: CDR1 SGHDT, CDR2 YYEEEE. This CDR3 has 15 amino acids. V was pared by 2 bases and J by 6 bases, with 6 bases of the junction left unmatched.

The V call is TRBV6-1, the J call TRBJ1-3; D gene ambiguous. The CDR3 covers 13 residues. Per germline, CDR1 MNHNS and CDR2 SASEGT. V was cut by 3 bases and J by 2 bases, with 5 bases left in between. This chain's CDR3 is CASSEATGNTIYF. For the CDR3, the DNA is TGTGCCAGCAGTGAGGCCACTGGAAACACCATATATTTT.

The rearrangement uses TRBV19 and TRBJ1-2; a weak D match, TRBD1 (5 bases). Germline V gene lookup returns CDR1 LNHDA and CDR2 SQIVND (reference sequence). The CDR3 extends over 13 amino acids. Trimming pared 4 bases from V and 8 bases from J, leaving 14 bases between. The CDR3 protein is CASSTAGMRGYTF. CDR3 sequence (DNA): TGTGCCAGTAGTACTGCAGGGATGCGGGGCTACACCTTC.

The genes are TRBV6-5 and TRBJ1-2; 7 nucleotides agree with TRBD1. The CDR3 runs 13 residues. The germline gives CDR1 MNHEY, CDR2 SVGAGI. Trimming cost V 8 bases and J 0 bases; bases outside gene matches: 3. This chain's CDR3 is CASRDRANYGYTF. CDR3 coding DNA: TGTGCCAGCCGGGACAGAGCTAACTATGGCTACACCTTC.

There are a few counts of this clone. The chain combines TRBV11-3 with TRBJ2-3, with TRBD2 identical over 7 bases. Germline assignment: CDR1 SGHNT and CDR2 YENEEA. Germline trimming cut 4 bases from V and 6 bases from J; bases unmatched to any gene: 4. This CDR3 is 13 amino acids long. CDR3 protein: CASSSPGGDTQYF. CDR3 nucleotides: TGTGCCAGCAGCTCGCCCGGGGGGGATACGCAGTATTTT.

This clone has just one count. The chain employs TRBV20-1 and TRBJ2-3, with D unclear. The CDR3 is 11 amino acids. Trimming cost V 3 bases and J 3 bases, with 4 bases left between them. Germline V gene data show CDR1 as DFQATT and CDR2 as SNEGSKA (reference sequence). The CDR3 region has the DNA TGCAGTGCTAGTAAAACAGATACGCAGTATTTT. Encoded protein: CSASKTDTQYF.

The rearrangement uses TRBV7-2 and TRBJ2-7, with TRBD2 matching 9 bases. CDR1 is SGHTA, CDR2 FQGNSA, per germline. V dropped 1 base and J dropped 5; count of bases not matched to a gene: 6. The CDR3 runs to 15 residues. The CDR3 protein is CASSLGAGGIHEQYF. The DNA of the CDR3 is TGTGCCAGCAGCTTAGGAGCGGGGGGTATCCACGAGCAGTACTTC.

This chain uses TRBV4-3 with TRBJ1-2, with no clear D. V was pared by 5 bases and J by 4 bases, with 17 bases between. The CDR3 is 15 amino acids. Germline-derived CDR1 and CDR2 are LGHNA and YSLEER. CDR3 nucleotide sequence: TGCGCCAGCAGCTACCTCGGCGGGGATAGCTATGGCTACACCTTC. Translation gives CASSYLGGDSYGYTF.

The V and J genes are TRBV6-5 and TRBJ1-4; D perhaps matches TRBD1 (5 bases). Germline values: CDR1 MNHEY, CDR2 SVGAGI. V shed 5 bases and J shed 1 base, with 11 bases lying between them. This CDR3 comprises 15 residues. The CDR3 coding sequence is TGTGCCAGCAGTACCCTGGGGCTAACTAATGAAAAACTGTTTTTT. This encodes CASSTLGLTNEKLFF.

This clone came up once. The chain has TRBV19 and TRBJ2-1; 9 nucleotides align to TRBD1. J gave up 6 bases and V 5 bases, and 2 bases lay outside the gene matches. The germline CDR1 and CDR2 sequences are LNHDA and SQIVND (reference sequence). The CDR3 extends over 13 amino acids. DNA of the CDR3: TGTGCCAGTAGTCCACAGGGGGCCAATGAGCAGTTCTTC. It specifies CASSPQGANEQFF. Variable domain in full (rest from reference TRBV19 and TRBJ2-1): DGGITQSPKYLFRKEGQNVTLSCEQNLNHDAMYWYRQDPGQGLRLIYYSQIVNDFQKGDIAEGYSVSREKKESFPLTVTSAQKNPTAFYLCASSPQGANEQFFGPGTRLTVL.

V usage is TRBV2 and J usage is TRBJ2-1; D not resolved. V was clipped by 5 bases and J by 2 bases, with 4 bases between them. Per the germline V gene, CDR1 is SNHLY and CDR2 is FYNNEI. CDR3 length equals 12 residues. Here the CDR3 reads CASSTPYNEQFF. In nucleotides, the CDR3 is TGTGCCAGCAGTACACCCTACAATGAGCAGTTCTTC.

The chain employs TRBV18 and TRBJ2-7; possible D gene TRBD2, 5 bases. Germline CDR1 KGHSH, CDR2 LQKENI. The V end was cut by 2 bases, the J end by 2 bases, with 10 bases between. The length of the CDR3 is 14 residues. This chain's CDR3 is CASSPGLTTYEQYF. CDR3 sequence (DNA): TGTGCCAGCTCACCAGGACTCACCACCTACGAGCAGTACTTC.

The CDR3 reads CASSTPGQGGSPLHF. The CDR3, as DNA: TGTGCCAGCAGTACCCCGGGACAGGGCGGGTCACCCCTCCACTTT. This rearrangement joins TRBV27 to TRBJ1-6; 9 bases line up with TRBD1. Germline CDR1 is MNHEY and CDR2 is SMNVEV (reference sequence). This CDR3 region has 15 residues. V gave up 5 bases and J gave up 10 bases; unmatched junction bases: 9.

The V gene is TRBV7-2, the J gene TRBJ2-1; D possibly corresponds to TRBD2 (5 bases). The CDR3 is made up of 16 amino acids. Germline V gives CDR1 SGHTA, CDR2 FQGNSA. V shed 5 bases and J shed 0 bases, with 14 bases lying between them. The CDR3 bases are TGTGCCAGCAGCCCGTCGGTAGGGAGCTCCTACAATGAGCAGTTCTTC. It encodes CASSPSVGSSYNEQFF.

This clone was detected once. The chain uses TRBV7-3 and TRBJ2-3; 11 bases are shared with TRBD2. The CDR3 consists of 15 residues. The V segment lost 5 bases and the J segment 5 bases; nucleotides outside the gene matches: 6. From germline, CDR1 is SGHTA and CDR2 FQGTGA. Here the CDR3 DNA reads TGTGCCAGCAGCAGAGGGACTAGCGGTGGAGATACGCAGTATTTT. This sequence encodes CASSRGTSGGDTQYF.

The DNA for the CDR3 is TGTGCCTGGAGTGCCCTACAGGAGAATCAGCCCCAGCATTTT. It codes for CAWSALQENQPQHF. V gene TRBV30 combines with J gene TRBJ1-5; D is possibly TRBD1 (5 bases). Germline CDR1 and CDR2: GTSNPN and SVGIG (reference sequence). V gave up 1 base and J gave up 4 bases, with 11 bases separating them. The CDR3 is 14 amino acids.

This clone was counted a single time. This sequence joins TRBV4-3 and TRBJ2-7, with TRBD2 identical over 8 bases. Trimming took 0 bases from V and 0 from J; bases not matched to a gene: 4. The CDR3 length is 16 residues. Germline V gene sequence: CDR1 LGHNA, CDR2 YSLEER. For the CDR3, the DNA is TGCGCCAGCAGCCAAGACAGGCTAGCGGGCTCCTACGAGCAGTACTTC. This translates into CASSQDRLAGSYEQYF.